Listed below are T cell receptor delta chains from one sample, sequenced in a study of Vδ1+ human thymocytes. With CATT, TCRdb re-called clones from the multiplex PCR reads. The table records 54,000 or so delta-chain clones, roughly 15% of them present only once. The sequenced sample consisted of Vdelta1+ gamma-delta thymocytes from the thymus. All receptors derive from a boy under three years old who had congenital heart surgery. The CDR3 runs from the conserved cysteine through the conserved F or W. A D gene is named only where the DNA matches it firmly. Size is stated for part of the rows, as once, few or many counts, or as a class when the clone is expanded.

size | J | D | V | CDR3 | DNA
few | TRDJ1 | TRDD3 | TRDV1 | CALGESLIWGLDKLIF | TGTGCTCTTGGGGAAAGCCTCATCTGGGGGCTCGATAAACTCATCTTT
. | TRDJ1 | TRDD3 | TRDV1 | CALGDPPLGDLVDKLIF | TGTGCTCTTGGGGATCCGCCCCTGGGGGACCTTGTCGATAAACTCATCTTT
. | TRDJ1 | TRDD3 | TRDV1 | CALGKTGGLLGLIF | TGTGCTCTTGGGAAGACTGGGGGCCTTCTCGGGCTCATCTTT
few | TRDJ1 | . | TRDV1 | CALGEGWTEATDKLIF | TGTGCTCTTGGGGAAGGATGGACCGAGGCCACCGATAAACTCATCTTT
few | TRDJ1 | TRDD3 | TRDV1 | CALGELLAYWGRYTDKLIF | TGTGCTCTTGGGGAACTCCTCGCCTACTGGGGGAGGTACACCGATAAACTCATCTTT
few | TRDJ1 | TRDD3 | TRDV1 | CALGDPYEYWGIRVSPRGPYTDKLIF | TGTGCTCTTGGGGACCCATACGAGTACTGGGGGATACGCGTATCCCCTCGGGGCCCTTACACCGATAAACTCATCTTT
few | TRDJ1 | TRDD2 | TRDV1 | CALGAGLPRAHTDKLIF | TGTGCTCTTGGGGCCGGCCTTCCTAGGGCTCATACCGATAAACTCATCTTT
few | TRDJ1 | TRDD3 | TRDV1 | CALGELNPTSGGYTDKLIF | TGTGCTCTTGGGGAACTGAACCCGACTTCTGGGGGATACACCGATAAACTCATCTTT
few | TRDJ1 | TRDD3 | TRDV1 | CALGGTYTFVLGDTDKLIF | TGTGCTCTTGGGGGAACGTATACCTTTGTGCTGGGGGATACCGATAAACTCATCTTT
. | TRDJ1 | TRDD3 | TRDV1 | CALGELRRRLRGYSDKLIF | TGTGCTCTTGGGGAACTAAGGAGGCGGTTGAGGGGATACAGCGATAAGCTCATCTTT
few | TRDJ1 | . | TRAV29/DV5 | CSVLLCSKPENSFLRIYTDKLIF | .
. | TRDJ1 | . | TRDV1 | CALGELGPARVDDKLIF | TGTGCTCTTGGGGAACTGGGCCCTGCCAGGGTGGACGATAAACTCATCTTT
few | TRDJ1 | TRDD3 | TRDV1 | CALGPSVRYWGEANCPDKLIF | TGTGCTCTCGGTCCCTCCGTACGGTACTGGGGGGAGGCGAATTGCCCCGATAAACTCATCTTT
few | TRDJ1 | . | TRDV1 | CALGTWDLYEGYTDKLIF | TGTGCTCTTGGGACGTGGGACCTGTATGAGGGATACACCGATAAACTCATCTTT
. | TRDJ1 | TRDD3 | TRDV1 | CALGELPRGIPYTDKLIF | TGTGCTCTTGGGGAACTTCCTAGGGGGATACCGTACACCGATAAACTCATCTTT
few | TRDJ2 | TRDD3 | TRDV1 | CALGELEGDNPQLFF | TGTGCTCTTGGGGAACTGGAGGGGGATAACCCACAACTCTTCTTT
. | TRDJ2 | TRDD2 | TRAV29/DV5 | CAALPTEGCGLLTAQLFF | TGTGCAGCTCTTCCTACTGAGGGATGTGGGCTTTTGACAGCACAACTCTTCTTT
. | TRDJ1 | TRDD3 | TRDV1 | CALGEPAGTYWGPKRDTDKLIF | TGTGCCCTTGGGGAACCCGCAGGGACTTACTGGGGGCCTAAGCGGGATACCGATAAACTCATCTTT
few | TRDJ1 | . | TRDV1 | CALGESGLPDKLIF | TGTGCTCTTGGGGAATCGGGTCTACCCGATAAACTCATCTTT
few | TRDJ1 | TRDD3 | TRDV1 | CALGELLPRGIEGLIF | TGTGCTCTTGGGGAACTGCTTCCTCGGGGGATAGAGGGACTCATCTTT
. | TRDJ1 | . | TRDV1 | CALGRLPPGTDKLIF | TGTGCTCTTGGGAGGCTCCCTCCCGGCACCGATAAACTCATCTTT
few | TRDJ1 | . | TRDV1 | CALGEAFLPLGIQKYTDKLIF | TGTGCTCTTGGGGAAGCCTTCCTCCCCCTGGGGATACAAAAGTACACCGATAAACTCATCTTT
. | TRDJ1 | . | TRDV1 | CALGQEFLRGGMDNPDKLIF | TGTGCTCTTGGGCAAGAGTTCCTACGGGGGGGAATGGACAACCCCGATAAACTCATCTTT
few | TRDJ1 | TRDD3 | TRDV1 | CALGEGRLPTNWGIRNTDKLIF | TGTGCTCTTGGGGAGGGTAGACTTCCTACGAACTGGGGGATAAGGAACACCGATAAACTCATCTTT
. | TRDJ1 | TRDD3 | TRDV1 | CALGEGRLPWGIRTDKLIF | TGTGCTCTTGGGGAAGGTAGGCTTCCCTGGGGGATACGGACCGATAAACTCATCTTT
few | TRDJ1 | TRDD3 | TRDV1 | CALGDPACVPLLLGDSYYTDKLIF | TGTGCTCTTGGGGACCCGGCCTGCGTACCCCTACTACTGGGGGATAGCTATTACACCGATAAACTCATCTTT
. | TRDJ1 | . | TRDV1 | CALGELALSYGGPTLKLIF | TGTGCTCTTGGGGAACTAGCGCTGTCCTACGGGGGACCAACTTTAAAACTCATCTTT
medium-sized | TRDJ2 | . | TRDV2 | CACASQLFF | TGTGCCTGTGCCAGCCAACTCTTCTTT
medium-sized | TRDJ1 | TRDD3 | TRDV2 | CACDPAWGIWYTDKLIF | TGTGCCTGTGACCCGGCCTGGGGGATATGGTACACCGATAAACTCATCTTT
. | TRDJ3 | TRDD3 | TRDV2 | CACDRVLGDKTWDTRQMFF | TGTGCCTGTGACAGAGTACTGGGGGATAAAACCTGGGACACCCGACAGATGTTTTTC
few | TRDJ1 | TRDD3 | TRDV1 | CALGGLILGSYTDKLILSDKLIF | TGTGCTCTTGGGGGCCTAATACTGGGGTCGTACACCGATAAACTCATCTTATCCGATAAACTCATCTTT
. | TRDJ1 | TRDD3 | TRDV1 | CALGLTTGGIDKLIF | TGTGCTCTTGGGTTAACTACGGGGGGGATCGATAAACTCATCTTT
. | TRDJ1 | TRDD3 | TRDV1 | CALGELLGDWGNPTDKLIF | TGTGCTCTTGGGGAACTTCTGGGGGACTGGGGAAACCCCACCGATAAACTCATCTTT
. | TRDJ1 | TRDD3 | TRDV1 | CALGEPLTGGYLGDKLIF | TGTGCTCTTGGGGAACCGCTTACTGGGGGATACTTAGGCGATAAACTCATCTTT
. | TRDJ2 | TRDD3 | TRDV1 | CALGVRGYVTAQLFF | TGTGCTCTTGGGGTGCGGGGATACGTGACAGCACAACTCTTCTTT
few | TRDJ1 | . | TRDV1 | CALGPPPRLGLYTDKLIF | TGTGCTCTTGGGCCTCCCCCGAGACTGGGATTGTACACCGATAAACTCATCTTT
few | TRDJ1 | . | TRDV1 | CALGELGRAFF | TGTGCTCTTGGGGAACTAGGGCGGGCCTTTTTC
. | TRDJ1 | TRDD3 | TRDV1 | CALGEGALPGGYGTDKLIF | TGTGCTCTTGGGGAAGGAGCCCTACCTGGGGGATACGGCACCGATAAACTCATCTTT
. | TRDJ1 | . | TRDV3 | CAFSQRKLIF | TGTGCCTTTTCCCAAAGGAAACTCATCTTT
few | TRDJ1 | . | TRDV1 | CALRSSSVGNYTDKLIF | TGTGCTCTTCGCTCGTCTTCCGTGGGGAACTACACCGATAAACTCATCTTT
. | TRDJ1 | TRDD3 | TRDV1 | CALGEPVSYGGYASDKLIF | TGTGCTCTTGGGGAACCAGTTTCCTATGGGGGATACGCGAGCGATAAACTCATCTTT
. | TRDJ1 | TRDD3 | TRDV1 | CALSGRGIRYDKLIF | TGTGCTCTTAGCGGAAGGGGGATACGCTACGATAAACTCATCTTT
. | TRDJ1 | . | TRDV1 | CALGGPIPNPISWLIF | TGTGCTCTTGGGGGACCGATTCCTAACCCGATATCTTGGCTCATCTTT
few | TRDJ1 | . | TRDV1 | CALGDLSYIGGDTDKLIF | TGTGCTCTTGGGGATCTTTCCTACATCGGGGGAGACACCGATAAACTCATCTTT
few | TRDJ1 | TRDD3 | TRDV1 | CALGEYWGIPRYGWTDKLIF | TGTGCTCTTGGGGAGTACTGGGGGATTCCCCGGTATGGGTGGACCGATAAACTCATCTTT
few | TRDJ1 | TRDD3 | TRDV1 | CALGETFAAGGPALKLIF | TGTGCTCTTGGGGAAACTTTTGCGGCTGGGGGACCGGCGCTTAAACTCATCTTT
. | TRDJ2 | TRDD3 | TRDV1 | CALGEPVPYWGIRTSLTAQLFF | TGTGCTCTTGGGGAACCAGTACCTTACTGGGGGATACGCACCTCTTTGACAGCACAACTCTTCTTT
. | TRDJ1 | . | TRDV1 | CALGVPRPLDPSGRTDKLIF | TGTGCTCTTGGGGTCCCCAGGCCCCTCGATCCCTCAGGGCGCACCGATAAACTCATCTTT
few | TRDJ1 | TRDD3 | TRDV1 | CALISVLGDKGIVIF | TGTGCTCTTATTTCTGTACTGGGGGATAAGGGTATAGTCATCTTT
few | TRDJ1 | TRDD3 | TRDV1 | CALGEGPLGRYWGIRSTDKLIF | TGTGCTCTTGGGGAAGGTCCGTTGGGGCGCTACTGGGGGATACGCAGCACCGATAAACTCATCTTT
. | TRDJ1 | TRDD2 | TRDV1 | CALGSSAFLRRIRRDTDKLIF | TGTGCTCTTGGCTCTAGCGCCTTCCTACGTAGGATACGCCGAGACACCGATAAACTCATCTTT
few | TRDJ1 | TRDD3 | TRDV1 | CALGELEPSLIGGDWGIRRDPNTDKLIF | TGTGCTCTTGGGGAACTAGAGCCTTCCCTAATAGGGGGTGACTGGGGGATACGCCGGGACCCCAACACCGATAAACTCATCTTT
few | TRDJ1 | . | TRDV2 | CACERTLTDKLIF | TGTGCCTGTGAGCGCACTTTAACCGATAAACTCATCTTT
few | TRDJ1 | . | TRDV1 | CALGEFPTVGEILYTDKLIF | TGTGCTCTTGGGGAATTTCCTACGGTGGGGGAAATACTTTACACCGATAAACTCATCTTT
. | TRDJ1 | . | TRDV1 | CALGALPSLRVRGSAGKLIF | TGTGCTCTTGGGGCACTACCTTCCCTACGGGTCCGGGGGTCGGCCGGTAAACTCATCTTT
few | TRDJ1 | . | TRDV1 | CALGRAYTDKLIF | TGTGCTCTTGGGCGGGCTTACACCGATAAACTCATCTTT
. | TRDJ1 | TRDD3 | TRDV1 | CALGEKSRPRTGGYWDKLIF | TGTGCTCTTGGGGAAAAGTCACGTCCTCGTACTGGGGGATACTGGGATAAACTCATCTTT
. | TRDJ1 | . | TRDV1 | CALGELGSLAYIWDTDKLIF | TGTGCTCTTGGGGAACTAGGGTCCCTTGCCTACATCTGGGACACCGATAAACTCATCTTT
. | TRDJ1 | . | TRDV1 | CALGELGRRDPYSDKLIF | TGTGCTCTTGGGGAACTAGGGCGGCGGGACCCCTACAGCGATAAACTCATCTTT